This T cell receptor (beta chain) appears in the sequencing data of a study of blood T cell repertoires in COVID-19. Original methodology: Reference gene primers were amplified, and this amplification served to estimate nucleated cell counts. Sequencing used immunoSEQ multiplex PCR; TCRdb keeps in-frame clones, though not all of them. D and trimming come from the DNA, and the V and J calls and clone size come from that table. Among 100,000 or so clones listed, roughly nine tenths were seen once. The CDR3 is 15 residues long. V dropped 6 bases and J dropped 3; count of bases not matched to a gene: 5. CDR1 SGDLS and CDR2 YYNGEE come from the germline V gene.

The J gene is TRBJ2-3, the V gene TRBV9; 12 nucleotides line up with TRBD2. The sequencing input was peripheral blood. This receptor was obtained from a man aged 55 to 70 with acute or convalescent COVID-19. CDR3 sequence (DNA): TGTGCCAGCAACCTAGCGGGAGGGCCTACAGATACGCAGTATTTT. It translates to CASNLAGGPTDTQYF.